This TCR beta chain was captured by sequencing in a study of CD8 T cells in ankylosing spondylitis. This clonotype was detected a few times. Its antigen is unidentified. Making the TCR beta libraries involved quantitative 5'-RACE with molecular barcodes. TCRdb reprocessed the 5' RACE reads via MiXCR and lists one record per CDR3 protein. The top ten clones hold around 13% of a sample with about 400,000 distinct CDR3 sequences, 20% to 25% of them seen once. Broader study findings: In ankylosing spondylitis blood, a motif of eight highly homologous TCR beta variants appeared characteristic.

The V gene lost 0 bases and the J gene lost 2 bases, with 8 bases spanning the gap. The V gene's germline CDR1 is MGHRA and CDR2 YSYEKL. This CDR3 region has 14 residues. This receptor was identified in a male donor with ankylosing spondylitis or in good health (not recorded which). J is TRBJ2-7 and V is TRBV4-1; D is ambiguous. The sequenced sample was blood, either unsorted or a sorted T cell fraction (not recorded which). The CDR3 spells CASSQEGSTYEQYF. The CDR3, as DNA: TGCGCCAGCAGCCAAGAGGGAAGCACCTACGAGCAGTACTTC.